This record concerns one T cell receptor beta chain sequence. The source of the sample is a study of T cells in Graves' hyperthyroidism and ophthalmopathy. The TCR beta CDR3 regions underwent amplification using RNA transcripts as the source. First-round RT-PCR of the TCR CDR3 relied on the HTBI primer set. A single record per CDR3 protein comes from TCRdb applying MiXCR to the multiplex PCR reads. The profile shows fewer than 350,000 distinct CDR3 sequences, under 25% of them singletons. Fresh peripheral blood, under 13 ml, yielded the PBMCs. The V segment lost 1 base and the J segment 7 bases; nucleotides outside the gene matches: 3. This CDR3 comprises 14 residues. Germline lookup yields CDR1 DFQATT and CDR2 SNEGSKA (reference sequence).

Sequencing was performed on blood. The chain carries TRBV20-1 and TRBJ2-1; 11 bases map to TRBD2. The TCR comes from a woman between 45 and 60 years old with Graves' hyperthyroidism. CDR3 coding DNA: TGCAGTGCTAGAGGACTAGCGGGGAGGAATGAGCAGTTCTTC. Residues: CSARGLAGRNEQFF.